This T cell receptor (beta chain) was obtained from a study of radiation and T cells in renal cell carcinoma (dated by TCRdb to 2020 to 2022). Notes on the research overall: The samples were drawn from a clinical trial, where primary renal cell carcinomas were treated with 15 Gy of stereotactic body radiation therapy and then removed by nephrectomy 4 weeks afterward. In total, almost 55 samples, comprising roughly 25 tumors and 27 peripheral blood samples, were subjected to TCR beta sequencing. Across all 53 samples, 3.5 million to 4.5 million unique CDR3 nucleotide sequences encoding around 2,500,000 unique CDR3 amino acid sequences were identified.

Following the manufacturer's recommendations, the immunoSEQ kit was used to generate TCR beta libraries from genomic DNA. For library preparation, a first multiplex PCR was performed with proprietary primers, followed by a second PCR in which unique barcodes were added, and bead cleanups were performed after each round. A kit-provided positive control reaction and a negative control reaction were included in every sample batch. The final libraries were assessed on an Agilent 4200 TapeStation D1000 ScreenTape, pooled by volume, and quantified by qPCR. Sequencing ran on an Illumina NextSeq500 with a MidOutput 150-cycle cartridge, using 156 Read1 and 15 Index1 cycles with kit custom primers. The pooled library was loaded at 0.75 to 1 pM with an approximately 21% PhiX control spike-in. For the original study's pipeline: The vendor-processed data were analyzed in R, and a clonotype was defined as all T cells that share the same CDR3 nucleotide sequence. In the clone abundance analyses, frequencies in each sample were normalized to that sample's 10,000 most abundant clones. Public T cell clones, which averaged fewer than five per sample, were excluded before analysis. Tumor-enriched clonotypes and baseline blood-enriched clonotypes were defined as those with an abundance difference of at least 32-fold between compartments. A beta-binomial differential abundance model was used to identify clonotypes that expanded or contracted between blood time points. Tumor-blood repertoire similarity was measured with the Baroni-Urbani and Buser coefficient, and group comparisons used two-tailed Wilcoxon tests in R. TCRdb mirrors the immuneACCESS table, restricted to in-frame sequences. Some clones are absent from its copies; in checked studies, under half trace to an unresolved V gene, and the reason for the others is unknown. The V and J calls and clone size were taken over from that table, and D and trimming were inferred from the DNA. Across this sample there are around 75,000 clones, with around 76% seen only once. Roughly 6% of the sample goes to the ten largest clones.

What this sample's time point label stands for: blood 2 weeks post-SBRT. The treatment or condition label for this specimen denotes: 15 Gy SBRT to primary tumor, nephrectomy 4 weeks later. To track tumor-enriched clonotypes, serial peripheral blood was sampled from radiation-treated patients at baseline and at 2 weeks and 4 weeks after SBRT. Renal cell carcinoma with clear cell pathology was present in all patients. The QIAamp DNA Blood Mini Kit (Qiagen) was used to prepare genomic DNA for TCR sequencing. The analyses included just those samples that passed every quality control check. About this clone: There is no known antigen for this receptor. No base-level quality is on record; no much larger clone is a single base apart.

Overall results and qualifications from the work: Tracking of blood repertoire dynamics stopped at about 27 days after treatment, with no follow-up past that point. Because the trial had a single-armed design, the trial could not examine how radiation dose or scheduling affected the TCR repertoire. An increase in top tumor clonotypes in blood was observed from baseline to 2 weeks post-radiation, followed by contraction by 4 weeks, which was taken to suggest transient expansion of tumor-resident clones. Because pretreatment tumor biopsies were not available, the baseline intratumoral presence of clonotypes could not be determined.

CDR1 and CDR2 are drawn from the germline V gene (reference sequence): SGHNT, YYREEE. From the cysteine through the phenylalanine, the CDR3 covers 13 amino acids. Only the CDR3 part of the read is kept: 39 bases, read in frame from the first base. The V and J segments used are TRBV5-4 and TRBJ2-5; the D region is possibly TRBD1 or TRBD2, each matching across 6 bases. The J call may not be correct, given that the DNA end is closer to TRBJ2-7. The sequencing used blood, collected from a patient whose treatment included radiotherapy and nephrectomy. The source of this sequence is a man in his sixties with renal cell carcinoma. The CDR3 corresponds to CATRRGARDEQYF. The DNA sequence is TGTGCCACCCGGAGGGGGGCAAGGGACGAGCAGTACTTC.